The 16 T cell receptor beta chains given below trace back to one sample, sequenced in a study of cytomegalovirus exposure and HLA in healthy donors. Primers included in the PCR were 60 Vbeta and 13 Jbeta primers. Produced via immunoSEQ multiplex PCR; TCRdb's table is partial and in-frame only. Its listing shows about 91,000 clones. Sequencing was done on a sample of PBMCs. These receptors were obtained from a woman under 40 in good health and CMV-seronegative.

The genes are TRBV27 and TRBJ1-1, with 11 bases fitting TRBD1. The CDR3 runs to 18 residues. CDR1 MNHEY and CDR2 SMNVEV come from the germline V gene (reference sequence). V shed 6 bases, J shed 4 bases, and the junction held 16 bases outside the gene matches. CDR3 bases: TGTGCCAGCAGATTAAGTCCGGGACAGGGGGGTAGGGGCACTGAAGCTTTCTTT. As protein: CASRLSPGQGGRGTEAFF.

The chain has TRBV10-3 and TRBJ1-2; a weak D match, TRBD1 (6 bases). V lost 0 bases and J lost 8, with 16 bases in between. The CDR3 sequence is 15 residues long. Per germline, CDR1 ENHRY and CDR2 SYGVKD. CDR3 DNA: TGTGCCATCAGTGAGTCGTTTCAGGGGCCCCTAGGCTACACCTTC. Protein: CAISESFQGPLGYTF.

For this clone: Within the sample, other DNA sequences also encode this same CDR3. The chain is built from TRBV18 and TRBJ1-1, with TRBD1 identical over 8 bases. CDR1 is KGHSH and CDR2 is LQKENI in the germline V gene. Losses at the gene ends were 6 bases for V and 8 bases for J; bases not matched to a gene: 11. CDR3 size: 14 residues. CDR3 bases: TGTGCCAGCTCGCCGGAACGGACAGGGCTGGAAGCTTTCTTT. It is translated as CASSPERTGLEAFF.

The chain uses TRBV7-9 and TRBJ2-1; 8 positions match TRBD2. Germline CDR1 and CDR2: SEHNR and FQNEAQ (reference sequence). The trim removed 5 bases at V and 8 bases at J, leaving 5 bases unmatched. The CDR3 has 13 amino acids. CDR3 DNA: TGTGCCAGCAGCGCCAAGCGGGAGTATGAGCAGTTCTTC. It yields the protein CASSAKREYEQFF.

The V gene is TRBV5-1, the J gene TRBJ1-3, with D possibly being TRBD1 (6 bases). Germline values: CDR1 SGHRS, CDR2 YFSETQ. CDR3 length equals 15 residues. Trimming took 2 bases from V and 1 from J, leaving 10 bases between them. This chain's CDR3 is CASSLTGMSGNTIYF. As DNA, the CDR3 is TGCGCCAGCAGCTTAACAGGGATGTCTGGAAACACCATATATTTT.

V and J are TRBV19 and TRBJ1-1; D perhaps matches TRBD1 (6 bases). The length of the CDR3 is 15 residues. The germline CDR1 and CDR2 sequences are LNHDA and SQIVND (reference sequence). V dropped 0 bases and J dropped 6 bases, with 14 bases sitting between them. CDR3 sequence reads: CASSIDPEGGPEAFF. The CDR3 DNA is TGTGCCAGTAGTATAGATCCGGAGGGGGGGCCTGAAGCTTTCTTT.

The J gene is TRBJ1-1, the V gene TRBV7-6; D might be TRBD1 (6 bases). With 7 bases removed from V and 5 bases from J, the gap between germline ends came to 17 bases. CDR1 and CDR2 (germline): SGHVS, FNYEAQ. The CDR3 covers 14 residues. The chain's CDR3 is CASIGGGLETEAFF. DNA for the CDR3: TGTGCCAGCATCGGGGGGGGGCTTGAGACTGAAGCTTTCTTT.

CDR3 nucleotides: TGTGCCAGCAGGCGACTAGCGGGAGAGGGTGAGCAGTTCTTC. This gives the protein CASRRLAGEGEQFF. The V call is TRBV27, the J call TRBJ2-1; 12 nucleotides match TRBD2. CDR1 MNHEY and CDR2 SMNVEV come from the germline V gene (reference sequence). CDR3 size: 14 residues. The junction had 6 bases not matched to a gene; V was cut back by 6 bases and J by 9 bases.

This chain uses TRBV20-1 with TRBJ2-1; 7 bases match TRBD2. The CDR3 length is 11 residues. Germline assignment: CDR1 DFQATT and CDR2 SNEGSKA (reference sequence). V dropped 7 bases and J dropped 8; count of bases not matched to a gene: 5. CDR3 nucleotides: TGCAGTGTTTGGGGGGGGTATGAGCAGTTCTTC. Translated, it gives CSVWGGYEQFF.

Turning to this clone: In the same sample, other DNA sequences code for this CDR3. The rearrangement uses TRBV11-2 and TRBJ2-2; 13 bases are a match to TRBD2. Germline values: CDR1 SGHAT, CDR2 FQNNGV. The V gene end was trimmed by 5 bases and the J gene end by 4 bases; junction bases not matched to a gene: 1. The CDR3 spans 15 residues. DNA for the CDR3: TGTGCCAGCAGCCGGACTAGCGGGAGCACCGGGGAGCTGTTTTTT. Translated, it gives CASSRTSGSTGELFF.

The chain links TRBV15 to TRBJ2-6; D remains ambiguous. V dropped 0 bases and J dropped 3 bases, with 9 bases sitting between them. This CDR3 is built from 16 residues. CDR1 LNHNV and CDR2 YYDKDF come from the germline V gene (reference sequence). Here the CDR3 reads CATSRDPGVGANVLTF. CDR3 nucleotide sequence: TGTGCCACCAGCAGAGATCCGGGTGTTGGGGCCAACGTCCTGACTTTC.

The gene calls are TRBV28 and TRBJ2-2; 16 bases agree with TRBD2. Germline V gene sequence: CDR1 MDHEN, CDR2 SYDVKM. This CDR3 has 17 residues. V was pared by 6 bases and J by 5 bases, with 6 bases of the junction left unmatched. For the CDR3, the DNA is TGTGCCAGCAGCTCGGGACTAGCGGGAGGGGGTACCGGGGAGCTGTTTTTT. Translating gives CASSSGLAGGGTGELFF.

The chain links TRBV27 to TRBJ2-3; TRBD1 matches at 9 bases. Per germline, CDR1 MNHEY and CDR2 SMNVEV (reference sequence). The trim removed 4 bases at V and 4 bases at J, leaving 6 bases unmatched. The CDR3 length is 15 residues. CDR3 sequence: CASSYGTGLADTQYF. The CDR3 DNA follows: TGTGCCAGCAGTTACGGGACAGGGTTGGCAGATACGCAGTATTTT.

The chain carries TRBV28 and TRBJ1-5; 9 nucleotides match TRBD1. The germline CDR1 and CDR2 sequences are MDHEN and SYDVKM. The CDR3 covers 13 residues. After removal of 6 bases from V and 7 bases from J, the junction contained 4 bases not matched to a gene. CDR3 nucleotides: TGTGCCAGCAGACCGACAGGGGGACAGCCCCAGCATTTT. Translated: CASRPTGGQPQHF.

The chain has TRBV6-1 and TRBJ1-1; D is ambiguous. The CDR3 is 14 residues long. Germline values: CDR1 MNHNS, CDR2 SASEGT. Trimming stripped 8 bases from V and 3 bases from J, with 16 bases between. CDR3 DNA sequence: TGTGCCAGCGGTGGGAGCCGGGAGGACACTGAAGCTTTCTTT. Its translation is CASGGSREDTEAFF.

The chain employs TRBV4-2 and TRBJ1-3; TRBD1 is a possible D gene (6 bases). The V and J ends lost 4 bases and 2 bases respectively, with 9 bases between them. This CDR3 has 14 residues. Germline V lookup: CDR1 LGHNA, CDR2 YNFKEQ. The CDR3 reads CASSLRDTGNTIYF. CDR3 DNA: TGTGCCAGCAGCCTACGGGACACTGGAAACACCATATATTTT.